This T cell receptor beta chain was sequenced for a study of cytomegalovirus exposure and HLA in healthy donors. Study results and limitations: In a later analysis, the majority of CMV-associated beta chains seemingly showed HLA restriction. Donor immune exposure was known only as CMV serostatus. TCR beta sequences reportedly predicted most subjects' HLA-A and HLA-B alleles accurately. Some V segments, TRBV6-2 and TRBV6-3 among them, were indistinguishable and were therefore excluded.

As for this clone: Its antigen remains unidentified.

Germline-derived CDR1 and CDR2 are SQVTM and ANQGSEA. Deletions cut 5 bases from V and 6 bases from J, with 11 bases between. CDR3 length: 11 amino acids. Amplification used 60 Vbeta primers and 13 Jbeta primers. The table came from immunoSEQ multiplex PCR; TCRdb's copy has only in-frame clones and leaves some out. The sample consists of fewer than 250,000 clones, around 80% of them appearing once. The V and J genes are TRBV29-1 and TRBJ2-7; tentative D call: TRBD2 (5 bases). The source material was PBMCs. This TCR was sampled from a boy aged 2 to 10 in good health and CMV-seronegative. In DNA form, the CDR3 reads TGCAGCGTTTGGAGGACTGGCGAGCAGTACTTC. Amino acid sequence: CSVWRTGEQYF.